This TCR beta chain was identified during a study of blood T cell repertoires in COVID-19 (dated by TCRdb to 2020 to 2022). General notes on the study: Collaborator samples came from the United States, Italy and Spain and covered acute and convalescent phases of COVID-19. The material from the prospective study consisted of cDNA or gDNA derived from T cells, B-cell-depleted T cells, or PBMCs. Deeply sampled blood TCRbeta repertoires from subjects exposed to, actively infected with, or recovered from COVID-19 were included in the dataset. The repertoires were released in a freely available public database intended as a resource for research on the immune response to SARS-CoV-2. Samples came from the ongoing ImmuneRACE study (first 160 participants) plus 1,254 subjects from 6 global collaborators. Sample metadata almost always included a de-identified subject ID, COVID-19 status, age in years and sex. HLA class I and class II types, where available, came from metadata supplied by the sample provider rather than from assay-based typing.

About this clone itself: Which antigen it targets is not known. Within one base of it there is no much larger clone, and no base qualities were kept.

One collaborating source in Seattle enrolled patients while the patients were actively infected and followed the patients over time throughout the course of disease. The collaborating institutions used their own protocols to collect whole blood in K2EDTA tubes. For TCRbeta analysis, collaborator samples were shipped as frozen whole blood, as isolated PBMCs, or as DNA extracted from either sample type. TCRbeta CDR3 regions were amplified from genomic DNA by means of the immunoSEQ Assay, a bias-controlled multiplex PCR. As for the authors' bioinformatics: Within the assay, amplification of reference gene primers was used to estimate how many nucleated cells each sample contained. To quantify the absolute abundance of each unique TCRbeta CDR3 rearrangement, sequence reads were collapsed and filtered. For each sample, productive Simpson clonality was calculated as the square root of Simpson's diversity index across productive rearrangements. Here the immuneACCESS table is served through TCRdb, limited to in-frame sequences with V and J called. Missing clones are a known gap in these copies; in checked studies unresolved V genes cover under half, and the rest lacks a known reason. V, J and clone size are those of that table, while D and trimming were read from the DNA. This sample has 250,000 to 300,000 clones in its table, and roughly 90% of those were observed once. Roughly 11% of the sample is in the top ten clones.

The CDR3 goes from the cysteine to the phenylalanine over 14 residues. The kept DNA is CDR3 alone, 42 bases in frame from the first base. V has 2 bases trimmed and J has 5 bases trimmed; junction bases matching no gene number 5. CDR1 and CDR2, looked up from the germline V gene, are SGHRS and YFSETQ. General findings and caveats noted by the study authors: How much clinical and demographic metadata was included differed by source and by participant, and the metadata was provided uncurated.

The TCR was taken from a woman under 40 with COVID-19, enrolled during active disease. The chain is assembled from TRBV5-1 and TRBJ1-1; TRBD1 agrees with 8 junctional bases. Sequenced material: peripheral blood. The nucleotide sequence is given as TGCGCCAGCAGCTTAGGACAGGGATGGACTGAAGCTTTCTTT. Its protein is CASSLGQGWTEAFF. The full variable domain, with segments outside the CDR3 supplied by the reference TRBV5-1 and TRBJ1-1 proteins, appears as KAGVTQTPRYLIKTRGQQVTLSCSPISGHRSVSWYQQTPGQGLQFLFEYFSETQRNKGNFPGRFSGRQFSNSRSEMNVSTLELGDSALYLCASSLGQGWTEAFFGQGTRLTVV.